A selection of T cell receptor beta chains follows, all from one sample in a study of identical twins' blood T cells. From the 5' RACE reads, TCRdb called clonotypes with MiXCR, one entry per CDR3 protein. The sample carries about 370,000 distinct CDR3 sequences, more than 25% recorded once. The material sequenced was PBMCs. These receptors all come from a woman between 18 and 50 years old in good health. Both conserved end residues are part of each CDR3. The order of the fields is clone size, J gene, D gene, V gene, CDR3 protein, CDR3 DNA. D genes are given only for firm matches. The size of a clone is reported for some rows only, either as once, few or many, or as a class for expanded clones.

>NA|TRBJ1-4|TRBD1|TRBV18
CASSPTGTTPEKLFF
TGTGCCAGCTCACCGACAGGGACCACTCCCGAAAAACTGTTTTTT
>NA|TRBJ1-5|NA|TRBV29-1
CSVTTSPNQPQHF
TGCAGCGTAACGACCTCCCCCAATCAGCCCCAGCATTTT
>once|TRBJ1-4|TRBD1|TRBV7-9
CASSRGQGPNEKLFF
TGTGCCAGCAGCCGTGGACAGGGACCTAATGAAAAACTGTTTTTT
>NA|TRBJ1-1|NA|TRBV7-6
CASSLARGGSPEAFF
TGTGCCAGCAGCTTAGCGCGAGGGGGGAGCCCTGAAGCTTTCTTT
>NA|TRBJ1-2|NA|TRBV29-1
CSVEGVGDGYTF
TGCAGCGTTGAAGGAGTGGGGGACGGCTACACCTTC
>NA|TRBJ1-2|NA|TRBV29-1
CSVVSREAGYTF
TGCAGCGTTGTTTCGAGGGAAGCTGGCTACACCTTC
>many|TRBJ2-2|TRBD2|TRBV5-4
CASSWGGTGELFF
TGTGCCAGCAGCTGGGGGGGCACCGGGGAGCTGTTTTTT
>NA|TRBJ1-1|NA|TRBV12-3/TRBV12-4
CASSPRMGANTEAFF
TGTGCCAGCAGCCCCCGTATGGGGGCGAACACTGAAGCTTTCTTT
>NA|TRBJ1-4|NA|TRBV5-1
CASSQQQGSNEKLFF
TGCGCCAGCAGCCAGCAACAGGGCTCTAATGAAAAACTGTTTTTT
>NA|TRBJ2-2|NA|TRBV19
CASSITGTYTGELFF
TGTGCCAGTAGTATAACAGGGACCTACACCGGGGAGCTGTTTTTT
>few|TRBJ2-3|NA|TRBV2
CASQGRSTDTQYF
TGTGCCAGCCAAGGACGCAGCACAGATACGCAGTATTTT
>many|TRBJ1-4|TRBD1|TRBV3-1
CASRTGQGPNEKLFF
TGTGCCAGCAGGACGGGACAGGGGCCTAATGAAAAACTGTTTTTT
>NA|TRBJ1-1|NA|TRBV5-1
CASSFSRTAFEAFF
TGCGCCAGCAGCTTTTCCCGGACAGCTTTTGAAGCTTTCTTT
>NA|TRBJ1-2|NA|TRBV20-1
CSASKTSDYGYTF
TGCAGTGCTAGTAAGACGAGTGACTATGGCTACACCTTC
>NA|TRBJ2-7|NA|TRBV27
CASSLGRGYYEQYF
TGTGCCAGCAGTTTGGGGAGGGGGTACTACGAGCAGTACTTC
>few|TRBJ1-2|NA|TRBV19
CASSIGNSYGYTF
TGTGCCAGTAGTATAGGGAATTCATATGGCTACACCTTC
>few|TRBJ1-1|NA|TRBV9
CASTNGPTNTEAFF
TGTGCCAGCACCAACGGACCCACGAACACTGAAGCTTTCTTT
>NA|TRBJ2-4|NA|TRBV6-2/TRBV6-3
CASSPRKGSEFKNIQYF
TGTGCCAGCAGTCCCAGAAAGGGCTCCGAGTTCAAAAACATTCAGTACTTC
>once|TRBJ1-4|NA|TRBV5-1
CASSWSGSDEKLFF
TGCGCCAGCAGCTGGTCGGGATCGGACGAAAAACTGTTTTTT